This entry lists 25 T cell receptor beta chains sequenced from one sample in a study of technical replicates of blood from several donors (TCRdb year 2017). The method behind the library was the immunoSEQ multiplex PCR assay. The clones in this table, taken by TCRdb from immuneACCESS, are in-frame only. Not every clone is retained; where verified, under half of the shortfall comes from an unresolved V gene, and the cause of the rest is unknown. For this sample there are approximately 16,000 clones; just under 90% appear just once. Around an eighth of the sample belongs to the ten largest clones. Sequenced input: PBMCs. The source is a human donor in good health.

This CDR3 reads CASSVGSEYQPQHF. In nucleotides, the CDR3 is TGTGCCAGCAGTGTTGGCAGCGAATATCAGCCCCAGCATTTT. The chain has TRBV2 and TRBJ1-5, with D hard to call. Germline CDR1 reads SNHLY; CDR2 reads FYNNEI. The V end was cut by 4 bases, the J end by 5 bases, with 12 bases between. This CDR3 contains 14 residues.

The gene calls are TRBV6-6 and TRBJ2-3; 9 bases fit TRBD2. J gave up 0 bases and V 7 bases, and 8 bases lay outside the gene matches. The CDR3 covers 16 residues. CDR1 is MNHNY, CDR2 SVGAGI, per germline (reference sequence). In DNA, the CDR3 is TGTGCCAGCACTCTCCTCACTAGCGGGAGCACAGATACGCAGTATTTT. Amino acid sequence: CASTLLTSGSTDTQYF.

This rearrangement joins TRBV25-1 to TRBJ2-3; no firm D call. The germline CDR1 and CDR2 sequences are MGHDK and SYGVNS. The CDR3 loop spans 13 amino acids. V lost 2 bases, J lost 2 bases, and 5 bases lay in between. In nucleotides, the CDR3 is TGTGCCAGCAGTGAAGACAACACAGATACGCAGTATTTT. Protein sequence: CASSEDNTDTQYF.

This chain uses TRBV5-6 with TRBJ2-5, with 8 positions matching TRBD2. CDR1 and CDR2 (germline): SGHDT, YYEEEE. V was clipped by 4 bases and J by 2 bases; unmatched bases: 4. The length of the CDR3 is 14 residues. The CDR3 sequence: CASSGTSGQETQYF. The CDR3 coding sequence is TGTGCCAGCAGCGGAACTAGCGGACAAGAGACCCAGTACTTC.

The chain uses TRBV2 and TRBJ2-1; 7 nucleotides line up with TRBD2. J gave up 4 bases and V 5 bases, and 11 bases lay outside the gene matches. Germline assignment: CDR1 SNHLY and CDR2 FYNNEI. CDR3 length equals 16 residues. The CDR3 nucleotides are TGTGCCAGCAGTTCCCCTGGGCGGGAGCCGTACAATGAGCAGTTCTTC. Protein product: CASSSPGREPYNEQFF.

The rearrangement joins TRBV4-2 to TRBJ2-5; a weak D match, TRBD2 (6 bases). Germline CDR1 and CDR2: LGHNA and YNFKEQ. The ends were cut back, 0 bases at V and 2 bases at J, with 10 bases in the middle. The CDR3 runs to 15 residues. The CDR3 sequence: CASSQDYAGQETQYF. DNA for the CDR3: TGTGCCAGCAGCCAAGATTACGCGGGACAAGAGACCCAGTACTTC.

This clone showed up just a few times. The chain joins TRBV30 to TRBJ2-5, with no clear D. The CDR3 loop spans 13 amino acids. The V and J ends lost 0 bases and 5 bases respectively, with 10 bases between them. Germline CDR1 is GTSNPN and CDR2 is SVGIG (reference sequence). The CDR3 DNA reads as TGTGCCTGGAGTGTACAGTCTGGGGAGACCCAGTACTTC. Its translation is CAWSVQSGETQYF.

The chain recombines TRBV30 with TRBJ2-3; D gene unclear. V lost 0 bases and J lost 2, with 6 bases in between. CDR1 and CDR2 (germline): GTSNPN, SVGIG (reference sequence). This CDR3 spans 13 amino acids. CDR3 sequence: CAWSVGDTDTQYF. The CDR3 DNA reads as TGTGCCTGGAGTGTCGGTGACACAGATACGCAGTATTTT.

Notes on this clone: Other nucleotide sequences from this sample produce the same CDR3. The CDR3 loop is CASTLSGLAGEEQFF. The DNA for the CDR3 is TGTGCCAGCACCCTATCGGGACTAGCGGGAGAAGAGCAGTTCTTC. The chain is built from TRBV27 and TRBJ2-1, with 14 bases matching TRBD2. The J segment lost 10 bases and the V segment lost 7 bases, leaving 9 bases of the junction unmatched. This CDR3 contains 15 residues. Germline CDR1 MNHEY, CDR2 SMNVEV (reference sequence).

The CDR3 DNA reads as TGTGCCAGCAGTCCTACAGGGAATCAGCCCCAGCATTTT. Encoded protein: CASSPTGNQPQHF. The rearrangement joins TRBV28 to TRBJ1-5; D is perhaps TRBD1 (6 bases). CDR1 is MDHEN and CDR2 is SYDVKM in the germline V gene. V was shortened by 5 bases and J by 4 bases, with 9 bases between the two germline ends. This CDR3 has 13 amino acids.

The gene calls are TRBV7-8 and TRBJ2-2, with D possibly matching TRBD2 (6 bases). The germline CDR1 and CDR2 sequences are SGHVS and FQNEAQ. The V and J ends lost 1 base and 6 bases respectively, with 12 bases between them. The CDR3 extends over 15 amino acids. The CDR3 bases are TGTGCCAGCAGCTTAGGTACCCGCGGGGCCGGGGAGCTGTTTTTT. Translation: CASSLGTRGAGELFF.

There are a few counts of this clone. The chain links TRBV19 to TRBJ1-1, with D perhaps matching TRBD1 (6 bases). The CDR3 runs 14 residues. Trimming removed 9 bases from V and 6 bases from J, with 20 bases in between. CDR1 is LNHDA, CDR2 SQIVND, per germline (reference sequence). This CDR3 is CASTFGGLGSEAFF. The CDR3 DNA follows: TGTGCCAGCACCTTCGGGGGGCTGGGATCTGAAGCTTTCTTT.

The chain has TRBV30 and TRBJ2-3; 11 bases agree with TRBD1. This CDR3 has 14 amino acids. The trim removed 3 bases at V and 4 bases at J, leaving 3 bases unmatched. Germline V gene sequence: CDR1 GTSNPN, CDR2 SVGIG (reference sequence). This CDR3 reads CAWSPGQGADTQYF. The CDR3 DNA follows: TGTGCCTGGAGCCCGGGACAGGGGGCAGATACGCAGTATTTT.

The J gene is TRBJ2-3, the V gene TRBV14, with 7 positions matching TRBD2. CDR3 size: 18 residues. Germline V gene data show CDR1 as SGHDN and CDR2 as FVKESK. V lost 0 bases, J lost 0 bases, and 9 bases stayed unmatched. The CDR3 here is CASSQDWGGTPSTDTQYF. For the CDR3, the DNA is TGTGCCAGCAGCCAAGATTGGGGGGGAACACCTAGCACAGATACGCAGTATTTT.

The chain has TRBV6-6 and TRBJ2-1, with D possibly being TRBD2 (5 bases). Germline V gene lookup returns CDR1 MNHNY and CDR2 SVGAGI (reference sequence). V was cut by 6 bases and J by 9 bases, with 9 bases left in between. This CDR3 is 11 amino acids long. The DNA of the CDR3 is TGTGCCAGCAGCCAAGGGAGTGAGCAGTTCTTC. Amino acids: CASSQGSEQFF.

V is TRBV5-6 and J is TRBJ2-1, with 11 bases identical to TRBD2. The CDR3 totals 15 residues. V trimming: 5 bases; J trimming: 9 bases; junction bases outside the gene matches: 10. Germline CDR1 is SGHDT and CDR2 is YYEEEE. The CDR3 DNA reads TGTGCCAGCAGTTTCTCTAGCGGGAGGATAAGTGAGCAGTTCTTC. Encoded protein: CASSFSSGRISEQFF.

This chain connects TRBV20-1 to TRBJ1-4; D is undetermined. This CDR3 is built from 11 residues. Per germline, CDR1 DFQATT and CDR2 SNEGSKA (reference sequence). V dropped 5 bases and J dropped 4 bases, with 5 bases sitting between them. CDR3 region: CSAFYNEKLFF. DNA of the CDR3: TGCAGTGCTTTTTATAATGAAAAACTGTTTTTT.

The CDR3 reads CASSVGRTSGNAKTDTQYF. In nucleotides, the CDR3 is TGTGCCAGCAGCGTAGGTAGGACTAGCGGGAACGCGAAGACAGATACGCAGTATTTT. V and J are TRBV9 and TRBJ2-3, with 12 bases that match TRBD2. After removal of 0 bases from V and 3 bases from J, the junction contained 11 bases not matched to a gene. This CDR3 spans 19 amino acids. Germline V gives CDR1 SGDLS, CDR2 YYNGEE.

The chain carries TRBV13 and TRBJ2-7, with TRBD2 matching over 9 bases. This CDR3 region has 14 residues. Losses at the gene ends were 7 bases for V and 4 bases for J; bases not matched to a gene: 8. The germline gives CDR1 PRHDT, CDR2 FYEKMQ (reference sequence). This chain's CDR3 is CASNHGGLAYEQYF. CDR3 DNA: TGTGCCAGCAACCATGGCGGACTAGCGTACGAGCAGTACTTC.

The chain carries TRBV30 and TRBJ1-3; weak D call: TRBD1 (5 bases). From germline, CDR1 is GTSNPN and CDR2 SVGIG (reference sequence). V was shortened by 2 bases and J by 0 bases, with 8 bases between the two germline ends. The CDR3 has 14 residues. CDR3 sequence: CAWSRGSSGNTIYF. The CDR3 DNA follows: TGTGCCTGGAGTAGGGGCAGCTCTGGAAACACCATATATTTT.

This clone was seen once. V and J are TRBV9 and TRBJ2-1; D is unclear. The CDR3 has 16 amino acids. V lost 0 bases and J 0 bases, leaving 10 bases between the germline ends. Germline assignment: CDR1 SGDLS and CDR2 YYNGEE. The CDR3 region is CASSVGSPGSYNEQFF. DNA for the CDR3: TGTGCCAGCAGCGTAGGTTCTCCGGGCTCCTACAATGAGCAGTTCTTC.

The V and J genes are TRBV28 and TRBJ2-1; 14 bases match TRBD2. Germline V gene lookup returns CDR1 MDHEN and CDR2 SYDVKM. This CDR3 has 18 residues. With V trimmed by 6 bases and J by 7 bases, 14 bases remained unmatched. CDR3 sequence (DNA): TGTGCCAGCAGGCTCCGGACTAGCGGGAGGCTACGGGGAAATGAGCAGTTCTTC. Its protein product is CASRLRTSGRLRGNEQFF.

On this clone itself: An end of the junction does not agree with germline; a read error may underlie this. The V gene is TRBV7-8, the J gene TRBJ2-7; 7 positions agree with TRBD1. The germline CDR1 and CDR2 sequences are SGHVS and FQNEAQ. The CDR3 is 15 residues long. CDR3 amino acids: CASTLQGSPSYEQYF. The DNA of the CDR3 is TGTGCCAGCACCTTACAGGGGTCCCCCTCCTACGAGCAGTACTTC.

This clone was counted between two and nine times. J is TRBJ1-2 and V is TRBV30; TRBD1 matches 7 bases. This CDR3 is 14 amino acids long. J gave up 4 bases and V 0 bases, and 5 bases lay outside the gene matches. Germline V gene data show CDR1 as GTSNPN and CDR2 as SVGIG (reference sequence). CDR3 sequence (DNA): TGTGCCTGGAGTGTCGGGACAGCGTTCTATGGCTACACCTTC. It yields the protein CAWSVGTAFYGYTF.

The V call is TRBV27, the J call TRBJ2-7; no clear D gene. CDR1 is MNHEY, CDR2 SMNVEV, per germline (reference sequence). V was pared by 0 bases and J by 4 bases, with 7 bases between. The CDR3 has 13 residues. The CDR3 coding sequence is TGTGCCAGCAGTTTATCGGAGCCGTACGAGCAGTACTTC. Protein sequence: CASSLSEPYEQYF.